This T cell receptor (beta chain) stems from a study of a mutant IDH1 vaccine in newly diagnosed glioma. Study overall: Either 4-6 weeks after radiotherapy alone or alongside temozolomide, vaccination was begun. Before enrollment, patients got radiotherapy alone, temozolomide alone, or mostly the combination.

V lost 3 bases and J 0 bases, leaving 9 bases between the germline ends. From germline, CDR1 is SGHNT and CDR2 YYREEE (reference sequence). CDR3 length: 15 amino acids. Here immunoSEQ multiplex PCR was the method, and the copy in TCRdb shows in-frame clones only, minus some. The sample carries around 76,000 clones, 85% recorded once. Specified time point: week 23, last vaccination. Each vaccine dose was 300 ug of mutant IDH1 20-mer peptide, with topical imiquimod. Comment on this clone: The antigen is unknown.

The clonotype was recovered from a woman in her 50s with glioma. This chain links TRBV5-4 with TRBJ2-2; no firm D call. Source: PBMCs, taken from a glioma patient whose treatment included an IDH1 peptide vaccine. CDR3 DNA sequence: TGTGCCAGCAGCTCCGAGGTCGCGAACACCGGGGAGCTGTTTTTT. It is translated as CASSSEVANTGELFF.